This is a list of T cell receptor beta chains from one sample in a study of identical twins. In TCRdb, the 5' RACE reads were re-called with MiXCR into one record per CDR3 protein. This table holds approximately 600,000 distinct CDR3 sequences, roughly 7.2% found once. This sample was also put to use in a study of yellow fever vaccine responses in identical twins.

The source material was PBMCs. The receptors come from a woman aged 18-29 years in good health. The CDR3 runs from the conserved cysteine through the conserved F or W. D genes are given only for firm matches. Clone size is given for some rows only: seen once, a few or many times, or a class if the clone is expanded.

- TRBJ2-1 - TRBV6-2/TRBV6-3 TGTGCCAGCAGTAACGGGGCGGGCTACAATGAGCAGTTCTTC CASSNGAGYNEQFF
few TRBJ2-7 TRBD1 TRBV20-1 TGCAGTGCTACGCGGACAGGGGGCATCGAGCAGTACTTC CSATRTGGIEQYF
- TRBJ2-5 - TRBV6-2/TRBV6-3 TGTGCCAGCAGTAGGGGGGGTAGCGGAGCCACCCAAGAGACCCAGTACTTC CASSRGGSGATQETQYF
- TRBJ2-1 - TRBV6-1 TGTGCCAGCAGACTAACCAGGGGTCCCTACAATGAGCAGTTCTTC CASRLTRGPYNEQFF
few TRBJ2-5 - TRBV3-1 TGTGCCAGCAGCCAAGAAGGATGGCGTACGGCCCAGTACTTC CASSQEGWRTAQYF
- TRBJ1-2 - TRBV4-1 TGCGCCAGCAGCCAAGGACACTGGCTTGGCTACACCTTC CASSQGHWLGYTF
few TRBJ1-3 - TRBV7-2 TGTGCCAGCAGCCCCGGGTGGTACTCTGGAAACACCATATATTTT CASSPGWYSGNTIYF
few TRBJ2-7 TRBD2 TRBV27 TGTGCCAGCAGTCCGTCCGGCGGGAGGGCCCCCTACGAGCAGTACTTC CASSPSGGRAPYEQYF
few TRBJ2-5 TRBD2 TRBV29-1 TGCAGCGTTTCCGGACTAGCGGGAGGAGAGACCCAGTACTTC CSVSGLAGGETQYF
- TRBJ2-5 TRBD1 TRBV6-1 TGTGCCAGCAGCCTACACCGACAGGGGGGGGAGACCCAGTACTTC CASSLHRQGGETQYF
many TRBJ1-1 - TRBV29-1 TGCAGCGTTGAACCTCGGTTCGCGAACACTGAAGCTTTCTTT CSVEPRFANTEAFF
- TRBJ2-6 TRBD2 TRBV27 TGTGCCAGCAGTCCGGCGGGGGTTGGGGCCAACGTCCTGACTTTC CASSPAGVGANVLTF
- TRBJ1-1 - TRBV4-2 TGTGCCAGCAGCCTTTTTGGTCCCGGGAACACTGAAGCTTTCTTT CASSLFGPGNTEAFF
few TRBJ2-7 - TRBV28 TGTGCCAGCAGTTTTCGGGCAGGGGATTGGGGGGAGCAGTACTTC CASSFRAGDWGEQYF
many TRBJ1-2 TRBD1 TRBV12-3/TRBV12-4 TGTGCCAGCAGTTTAGCGCTAGACAGGGAGTATGGCTACACCTTC CASSLALDREYGYTF
- TRBJ2-6 - TRBV29-1 TGCAGCGTTGGGGGCGCAGCTTTCGGTGGGGCCAACGTCCTGACTTTC CSVGGAAFGGANVLTF